The next 8 T cell receptor beta chains were all read from a single sample in a study of spatial heterogeneity in lung cancer. Study findings and constraints: Tumoral mutation counts were tracked by counts of expanded intratumoral alpha and beta TCRs.

TCRdb fed the 5' RACE reads into MiXCR, producing one record per CDR3 protein. Found here are 14,000 or so distinct CDR3 sequences, 4% to 5% of them singletons; the top ten hold around 16%. Their antigens remain unidentified. Time point defined: sample taken at primary tumor resection. The sample consisted of lung tumor tissue, taken at surgery. These receptors were taken from a female donor with early-stage non-small cell lung cancer.

This clonotype was counted ten times or more. The chain carries TRBV29-1 and TRBJ2-1; no definite D call. The CDR3 extends over 12 amino acids. V dropped 3 bases and J dropped 8 bases, with 11 bases sitting between them. Germline V lookup: CDR1 SQVTM, CDR2 ANQGSEA. CDR3: CSVDRSVDEQFF. CDR3 DNA: TGCAGCGTTGACAGGTCGGTGGATGAGCAGTTCTTC.

By proportion, this clonotype is medium-sized. The V call is TRBV24-1, the J call TRBJ2-3, with a weak D call TRBD2 (5 bases). V dropped 4 bases and J dropped 11 bases, with 18 bases sitting between them. The CDR3 totals 14 residues. Germline loops: CDR1 KGHDR, CDR2 SFDVKD. The CDR3 here is CATSEIEPGSRQYF. CDR3 in DNA: TGTGCCACCAGTGAGATAGAGCCGGGATCAAGGCAGTATTTT.

This clonotype was detected many times. This sequence joins TRBV20-1 and TRBJ1-5; no clear D. CDR3 length equals 14 residues. Germline V lookup: CDR1 DFQATT, CDR2 SNEGSKA (reference sequence). The V gene lost 6 bases and the J gene lost 1 base, with 13 bases spanning the gap. For the CDR3, the DNA is TGCAGTGCAAGGACCCCGGGGAGCAATCAGCCCCAGCATTTT. Protein product: CSARTPGSNQPQHF.

This clonotype was seen at least ten times. The V gene is TRBV24-1, the J gene TRBJ2-7; weak D call: TRBD2 (5 bases). The CDR3 length is 14 residues. V was trimmed by 3 bases and J by 5 bases, leaving 13 bases between them. Germline V CDR1 and CDR2: KGHDR, SFDVKD. DNA for the CDR3: TGTGCCACCAGTGATACCGACTTGCGGGACGAGCAGTACTTC. Its translation is CATSDTDLRDEQYF.

This clonotype is medium-sized by share. The genes are TRBV7-2 and TRBJ2-5; no clear D gene. The ends were cut back, 1 base at V and 3 bases at J, with 6 bases in the middle. This CDR3 region has 13 residues. Germline V gene lookup returns CDR1 SGHTA and CDR2 FQGNSA. Here the CDR3 reads CASSLESKETQYF. The CDR3, as DNA: TGTGCCAGCAGCTTAGAATCTAAAGAGACCCAGTACTTC.

This clonotype was recorded many times. The chain uses TRBV10-1 and TRBJ2-7, with no clear D. This CDR3 comprises 14 residues. The germline CDR1 and CDR2 sequences are WNHNN and SYGVQD (reference sequence). Trimming took off 3 bases at V and 1 base at J, with 10 bases between the two ends. The CDR3 region has the DNA TGCGCCAGCAGTGAAGGGCAGCTGTCCTACGAGCAGTACTTC. This translates into CASSEGQLSYEQYF.

This clonotype was observed many times. This rearrangement joins TRBV6-2 or TRBV6-3 to TRBJ2-2, with D tentatively TRBD1 (5 bases). This CDR3 spans 12 amino acids. V lost 5 bases, J lost 12 bases, and 13 bases lay in between. The germline gives CDR1 MNHEY, CDR2 SVGEGT. DNA of the CDR3: TGTGCCAGCAGTCTTAGCAGGGATAAGCTGTTTTTT. Amino acid sequence: CASSLSRDKLFF.

This chain uses TRBV5-1 with TRBJ1-1; D is ambiguous. Trimming took off 2 bases at V and 4 bases at J, with 21 bases between the two ends. The CDR3 has 17 residues. CDR1 is SGHRS, CDR2 YFSETQ, per germline. The CDR3 loop is CASSLGLVGVRGTEAFF. The CDR3 nucleotides are TGCGCCAGCAGCTTAGGGCTTGTTGGTGTTCGGGGCACTGAAGCTTTCTTT. Full variable domain (missing parts from reference TRBV5-1 and TRBJ1-1): KAGVTQTPRYLIKTRGQQVTLSCSPISGHRSVSWYQQTPGQGLQFLFEYFSETQRNKGNFPGRFSGRQFSNSRSEMNVSTLELGDSALYLCASSLGLVGVRGTEAFFGQGTRLTVV.